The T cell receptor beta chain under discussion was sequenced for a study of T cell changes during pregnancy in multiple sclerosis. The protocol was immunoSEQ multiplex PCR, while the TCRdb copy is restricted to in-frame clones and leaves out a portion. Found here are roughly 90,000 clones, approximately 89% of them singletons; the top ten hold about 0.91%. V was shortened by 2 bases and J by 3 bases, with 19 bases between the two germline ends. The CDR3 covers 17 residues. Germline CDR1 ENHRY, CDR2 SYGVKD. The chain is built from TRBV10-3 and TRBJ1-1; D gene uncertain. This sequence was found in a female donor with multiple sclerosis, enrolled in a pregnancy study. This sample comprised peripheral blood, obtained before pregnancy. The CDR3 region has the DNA TGTGCCATCAGTGAGGCGCCGGGGAGACCTGGGGACACTGAAGCTTTCTTT. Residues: CAISEAPGRPGDTEAFF.